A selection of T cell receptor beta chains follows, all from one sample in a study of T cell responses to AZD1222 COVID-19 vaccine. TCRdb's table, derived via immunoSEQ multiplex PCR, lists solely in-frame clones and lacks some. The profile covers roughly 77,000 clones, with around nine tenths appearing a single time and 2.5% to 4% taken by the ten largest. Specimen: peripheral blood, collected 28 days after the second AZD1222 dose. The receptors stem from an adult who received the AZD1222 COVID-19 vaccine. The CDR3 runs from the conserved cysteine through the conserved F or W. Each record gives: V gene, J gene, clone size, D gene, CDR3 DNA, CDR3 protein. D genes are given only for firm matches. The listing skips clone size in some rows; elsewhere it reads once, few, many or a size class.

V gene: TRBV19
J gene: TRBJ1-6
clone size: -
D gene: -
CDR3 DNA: TGTGCCAGTAGGGGGAGTGGATATAATTCACCCCTCCACTTT
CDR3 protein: CASRGSGYNSPLHF

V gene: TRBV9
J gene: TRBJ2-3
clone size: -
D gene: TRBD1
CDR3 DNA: TGTGCCAGCAGCGTAGATTTGGGACAGGGGGCAGATACGCAGTATTTT
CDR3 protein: CASSVDLGQGADTQYF

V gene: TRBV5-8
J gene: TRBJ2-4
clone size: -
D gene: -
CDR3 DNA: TGTGCCAGCAGCCATCCGGGACAAGGGAACATTCAGTACTTC
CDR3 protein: CASSHPGQGNIQYF

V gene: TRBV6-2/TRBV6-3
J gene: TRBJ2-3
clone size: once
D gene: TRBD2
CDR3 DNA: TGTGCCAGCAGTGGGACTAGCGGGAGGGGCCCAGATACGCAGTATTTT
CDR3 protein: CASSGTSGRGPDTQYF

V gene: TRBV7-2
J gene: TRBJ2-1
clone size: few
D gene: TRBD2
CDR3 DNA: TGTGCCAGCAGCTCTGGTGGGACTAGCGGCAAAAATGAGCAGTTCTTC
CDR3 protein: CASSSGGTSGKNEQFF

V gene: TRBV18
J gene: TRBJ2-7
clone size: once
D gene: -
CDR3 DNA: TGTGCCAGCTCGAGGGCCTGGGATTCCTACGAGCAGTACTTC
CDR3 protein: CASSRAWDSYEQYF

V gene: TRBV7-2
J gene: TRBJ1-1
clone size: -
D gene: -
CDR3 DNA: TGTGCCAGCGATTATAGGGAGTCCACTGAAGCTTTCTTT
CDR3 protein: CASDYRESTEAFF

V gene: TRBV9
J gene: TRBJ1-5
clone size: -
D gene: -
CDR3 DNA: TGTGCCAGCAGCGTACCGAACGACAGGAGTAATCAGCCCCAGCATTTT
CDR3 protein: CASSVPNDRSNQPQHF

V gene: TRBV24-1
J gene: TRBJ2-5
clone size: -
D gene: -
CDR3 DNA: TGTGCCACCAGTGATAAGGTTCGGGGGAAAGAGACCCAGTACTTC
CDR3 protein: CATSDKVRGKETQYF

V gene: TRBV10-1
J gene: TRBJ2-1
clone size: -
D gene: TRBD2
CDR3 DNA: TGCGCCAGCAGGGTAAGCGGGAGCTACAATGAGCAGTTCTTC
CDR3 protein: CASRVSGSYNEQFF

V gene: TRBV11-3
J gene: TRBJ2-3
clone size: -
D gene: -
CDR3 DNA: TGTGCCAGCAGCTATGAAGGCGATACGCAGTATTTT
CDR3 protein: CASSYEGDTQYF

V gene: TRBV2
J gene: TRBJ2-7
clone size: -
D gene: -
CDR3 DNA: TGTGCCAGCATGGGAGACAGTTCCTACGAGCAGTACTTC
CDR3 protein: CASMGDSSYEQYF

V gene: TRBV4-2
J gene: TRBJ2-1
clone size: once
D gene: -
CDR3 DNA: TGTGCCAGCAGCCAAGATTCATTAAGGGTAGCGCGTACCTACAATGAGCAGTTCTTC
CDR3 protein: CASSQDSLRVARTYNEQFF

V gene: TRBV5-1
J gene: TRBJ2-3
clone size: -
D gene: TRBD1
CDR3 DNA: TGCGCCAGCAGCGCACTACAGGGGGCTGGAGATACGCAGTATTTT
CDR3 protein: CASSALQGAGDTQYF